Each of the 7 T cell receptor beta chains below was sequenced from the same sample in a study of blood T cell repertoires in COVID-19. Profiling relied on immunoSEQ multiplex PCR, and the TCRdb table lists in-frame clones only, not all of them. The sample lists under 250,000 clones, more than 75% seen once, with over 5.5% in the top ten. The sequencing input was peripheral blood. The receptors originated from a woman over 75 with COVID-19, enrolled during active disease.

The chain couples TRBV2 to TRBJ2-1, with a possible D match to TRBD2 (6 bases). The germline V gene encodes CDR1 SNHLY and CDR2 FYNNEI. The CDR3 is made up of 13 amino acids. V was shortened by 3 bases and J by 7 bases, with 10 bases between the two germline ends. The CDR3 protein is CASSDWGRNEQFF. The CDR3 nucleotides read TGTGCCAGCAGTGACTGGGGGAGGAATGAGCAGTTCTTC.

This chain uses TRBV28 with TRBJ2-7; the D gene is possibly TRBD2 (6 bases). The CDR3 is 15 residues long. V lost 4 bases and J 2 bases, leaving 15 bases between the germline ends. Germline V gene sequence: CDR1 MDHEN, CDR2 SYDVKM. This CDR3 reads CASSSLGTGAYEQYF. The CDR3 DNA reads TGTGCCAGCAGTTCCCTCGGGACTGGGGCCTACGAGCAGTACTTC.

The J gene is TRBJ2-3, the V gene TRBV5-1; 8 nucleotides align to TRBD1. CDR1 and CDR2 from the germline V gene are SGHRS and YFSETQ. Trimming at V came to 4 bases and at J to 0 bases, leaving 13 bases not matched to a gene. The CDR3 sequence is 18 residues long. This CDR3 is CASSPFGTGFTSTDTQYF. In DNA form, the CDR3 reads TGCGCCAGCAGCCCTTTCGGGACAGGATTTACTAGCACAGATACGCAGTATTTT.

This rearrangement joins TRBV3-1 (or the pseudogene TRBV3-2) to TRBJ1-4; D is unclear. CDR3 length: 13 residues. Germline V lookup: CDR1 LGHDT, CDR2 YNNKEL (reference sequence). The germline V and J ends were trimmed by 1 base and 8 bases, with 8 bases remaining between them. DNA for the CDR3: TGTGCCAGCAGCCAAGTGGCGGGGGAAAAACTGTTTTTT. Translation gives CASSQVAGEKLFF.

The rearrangement links TRBV19 to TRBJ1-4, with 12 bases fitting TRBD1. The V gene's germline CDR1 is LNHDA and CDR2 SQIVND (reference sequence). The CDR3 runs 16 residues. Trimming at V came to 5 bases and at J to 3 bases, leaving 4 bases not matched to a gene. The chain's CDR3 is CASSLGQGAANEKLFF. In DNA form, the CDR3 reads TGTGCCAGTAGTTTGGGACAGGGGGCAGCTAATGAAAAACTGTTTTTT. The full variable domain, rest sourced from reference TRBV19 and TRBJ1-4, is DGGITQSPKYLFRKEGQNVTLSCEQNLNHDAMYWYRQDPGQGLRLIYYSQIVNDFQKGDIAEGYSVSREKKESFPLTVTSAQKNPTAFYLCASSLGQGAANEKLFFGSGTQLSVL.

This clone was counted a single time. The chain is built from TRBV2 and TRBJ2-3; 7 nucleotides align to TRBD1. The CDR3 is 15 residues long. With V trimmed by 6 bases and J by 0 bases, 6 bases remained unmatched. The germline V gene has CDR1 SNHLY and CDR2 FYNNEI. The CDR3 DNA reads as TGTGCCAGCAGCGGACAGGCTACTAGCACAGATACGCAGTATTTT. It codes for CASSGQATSTDTQYF.

For the CDR3, the DNA is TGTGCCTGGGCCCCATTTAGCGGGGGCTCTAGCACAGATACGCAGTATTTT. Encoded protein: CAWAPFSGGSSTDTQYF. This chain uses TRBV30 with TRBJ2-3; 9 bases are a match to TRBD2. Germline values: CDR1 GTSNPN, CDR2 SVGIG (reference sequence). This CDR3 is built from 17 residues. Losses at the gene ends were 5 bases for V and 0 bases for J; bases not matched to a gene: 12.